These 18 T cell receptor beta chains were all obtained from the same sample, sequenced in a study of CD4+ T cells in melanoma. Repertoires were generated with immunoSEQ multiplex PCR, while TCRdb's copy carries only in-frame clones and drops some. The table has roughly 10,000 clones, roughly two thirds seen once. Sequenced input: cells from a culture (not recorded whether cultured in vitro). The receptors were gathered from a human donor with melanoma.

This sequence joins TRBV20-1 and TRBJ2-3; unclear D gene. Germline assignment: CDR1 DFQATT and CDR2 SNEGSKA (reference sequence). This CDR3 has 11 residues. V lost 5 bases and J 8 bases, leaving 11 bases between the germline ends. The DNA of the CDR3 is TGCAGTGCTCGAAAAAAGGGTACGCAGTATTTT. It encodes CSARKKGTQYF.

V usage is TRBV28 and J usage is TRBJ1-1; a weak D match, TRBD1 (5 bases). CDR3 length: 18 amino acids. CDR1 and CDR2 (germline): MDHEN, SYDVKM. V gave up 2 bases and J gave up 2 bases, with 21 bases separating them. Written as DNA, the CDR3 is TGTGCCAGCAGTTTAGAGAGGCGGCCAGGGAGGAAAAACACTGAAGCTTTCTTT. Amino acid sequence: CASSLERRPGRKNTEAFF.

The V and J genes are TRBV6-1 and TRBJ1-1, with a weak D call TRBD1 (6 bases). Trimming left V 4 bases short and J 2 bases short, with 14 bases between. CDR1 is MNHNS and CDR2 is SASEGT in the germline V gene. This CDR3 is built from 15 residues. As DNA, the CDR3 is TGTGCCAGCAGTGCGTATGGGACAACCAACACTGAAGCTTTCTTT. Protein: CASSAYGTTNTEAFF.

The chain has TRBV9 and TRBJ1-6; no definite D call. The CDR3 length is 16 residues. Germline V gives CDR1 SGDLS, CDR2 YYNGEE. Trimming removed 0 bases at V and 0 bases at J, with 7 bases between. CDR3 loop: CASSVAHSSYNSPLHF. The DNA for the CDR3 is TGTGCCAGCAGCGTAGCACACAGCTCCTATAATTCACCCCTCCACTTT.

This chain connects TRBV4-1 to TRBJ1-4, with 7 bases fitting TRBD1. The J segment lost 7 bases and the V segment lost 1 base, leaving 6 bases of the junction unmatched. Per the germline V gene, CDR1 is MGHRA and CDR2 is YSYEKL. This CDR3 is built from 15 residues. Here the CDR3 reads CASSQVGTVSEKLFF. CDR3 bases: TGCGCCAGCAGCCAAGTAGGGACAGTCAGTGAAAAACTGTTTTTT.

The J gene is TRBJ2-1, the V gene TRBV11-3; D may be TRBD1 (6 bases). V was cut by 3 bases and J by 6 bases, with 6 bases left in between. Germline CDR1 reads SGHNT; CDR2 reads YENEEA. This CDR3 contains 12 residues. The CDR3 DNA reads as TGTGCCAGCAGCTTGACAGGCAATGAGCAGTTCTTC. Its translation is CASSLTGNEQFF.

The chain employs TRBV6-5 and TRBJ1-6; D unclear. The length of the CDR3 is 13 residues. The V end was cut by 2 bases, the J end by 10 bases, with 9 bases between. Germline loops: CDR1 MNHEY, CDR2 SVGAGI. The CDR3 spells CASSYGQKSPLHF. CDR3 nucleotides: TGTGCCAGCAGTTACGGTCAGAAATCACCCCTCCACTTT.

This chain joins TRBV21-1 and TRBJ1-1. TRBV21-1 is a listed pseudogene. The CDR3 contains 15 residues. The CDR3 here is CASSKGTGEYTEAFF. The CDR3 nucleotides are TGTGCCAGCAGCAAGGGTACGGGGGAGTACACTGAAGCTTTCTTT.

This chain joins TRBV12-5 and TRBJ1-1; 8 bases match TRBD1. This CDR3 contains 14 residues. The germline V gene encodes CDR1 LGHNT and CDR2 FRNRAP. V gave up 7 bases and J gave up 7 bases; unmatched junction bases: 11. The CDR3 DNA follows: TGTGCTAGTGTGATGGGACAGGTTTTCGGTGAAGCTTTCTTT. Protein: CASVMGQVFGEAFF.

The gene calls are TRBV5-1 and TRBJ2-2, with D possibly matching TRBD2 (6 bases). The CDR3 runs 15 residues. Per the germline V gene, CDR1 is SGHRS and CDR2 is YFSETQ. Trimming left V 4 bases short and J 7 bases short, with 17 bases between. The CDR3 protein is CASSPGSGVVGELFF. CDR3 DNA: TGCGCCAGCAGCCCCGGATCGGGGGTCGTCGGGGAGCTGTTTTTT.

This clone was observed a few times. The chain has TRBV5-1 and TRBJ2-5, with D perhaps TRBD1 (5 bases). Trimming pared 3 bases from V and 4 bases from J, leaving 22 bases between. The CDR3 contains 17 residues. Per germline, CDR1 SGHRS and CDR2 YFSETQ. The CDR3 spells CASSSQILGQGGETQYF. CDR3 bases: TGCGCCAGCAGCTCCCAAATTTTAGGGCAGGGCGGAGAGACCCAGTACTTC.

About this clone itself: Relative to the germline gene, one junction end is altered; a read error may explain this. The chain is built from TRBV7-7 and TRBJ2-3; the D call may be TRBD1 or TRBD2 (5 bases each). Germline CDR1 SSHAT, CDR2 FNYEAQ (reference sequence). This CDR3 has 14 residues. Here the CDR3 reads CASSLSLGADTQYF. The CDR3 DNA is TGTGCTAGCAGCTTAAGCCTGGGGGCAGATACGCAGTATTTT.

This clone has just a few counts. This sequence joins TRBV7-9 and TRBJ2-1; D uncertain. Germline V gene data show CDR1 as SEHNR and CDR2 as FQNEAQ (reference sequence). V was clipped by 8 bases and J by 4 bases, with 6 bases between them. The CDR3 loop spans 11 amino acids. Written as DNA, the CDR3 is TGTGCCAGCCAGGAATACAATGAGCAGTTCTTC. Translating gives CASQEYNEQFF.

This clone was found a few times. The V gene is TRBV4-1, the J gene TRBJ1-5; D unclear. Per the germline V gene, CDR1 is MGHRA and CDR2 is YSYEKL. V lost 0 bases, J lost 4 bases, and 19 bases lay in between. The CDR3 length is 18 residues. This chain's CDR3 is CASSQEAPAASLNQPQHF. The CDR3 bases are TGCGCCAGCAGCCAAGAGGCCCCAGCAGCCTCCCTTAATCAGCCCCAGCATTTT.

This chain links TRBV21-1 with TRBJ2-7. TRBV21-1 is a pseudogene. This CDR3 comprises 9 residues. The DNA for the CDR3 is TGTGCCAGCAGGGTTCTCACCATCTTC. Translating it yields CASRVLTIF.

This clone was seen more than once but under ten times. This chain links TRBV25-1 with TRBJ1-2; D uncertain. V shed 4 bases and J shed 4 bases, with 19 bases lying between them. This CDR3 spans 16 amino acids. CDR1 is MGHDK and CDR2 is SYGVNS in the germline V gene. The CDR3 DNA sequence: TGTGCCAGCAGTGGAGACCGGCGGGTTTCGAGCTATGGCTACACCTTC. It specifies CASSGDRRVSSYGYTF.

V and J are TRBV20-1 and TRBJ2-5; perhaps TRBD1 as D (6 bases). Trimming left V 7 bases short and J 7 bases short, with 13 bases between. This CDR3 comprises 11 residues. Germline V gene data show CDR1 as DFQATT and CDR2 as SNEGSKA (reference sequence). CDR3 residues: CSGGLRGTQYF. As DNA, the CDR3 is TGCAGTGGGGGGCTTCGGGGGACCCAGTACTTC.

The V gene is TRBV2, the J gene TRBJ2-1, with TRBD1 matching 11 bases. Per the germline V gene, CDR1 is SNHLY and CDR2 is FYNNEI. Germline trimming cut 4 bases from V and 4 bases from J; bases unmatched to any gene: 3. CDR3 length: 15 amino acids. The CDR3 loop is CASSGTGGAYNEQFF. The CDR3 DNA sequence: TGTGCCAGCAGTGGGACAGGGGGCGCTTACAATGAGCAGTTCTTC.